This passage covers 23 T cell receptor beta chains from one sample sequenced in a study of T-cell memory formation after mild COVID-19. One entry per CDR3 protein results from TCRdb running MiXCR on the 5' RACE reads. Seen here are about 340,000 distinct CDR3 sequences, around 21% observed once, and the top ten hold approximately 12%. Sequences were obtained from PBMCs or a T cell subset sorted from them (not recorded which). The receptors were gathered from an adult woman who had mild COVID-19 (a few samples of this study predate the infection). Cell type and time point are not known.

The chain couples TRBV9 to TRBJ2-1; D may be TRBD1 (5 bases). The germline V and J ends were trimmed by 1 base and 7 bases, with 15 bases remaining between them. CDR3 length: 15 amino acids. CDR1 and CDR2 from the germline V gene are SGDLS and YYNGEE. The CDR3 spells CASSVKGALGNEQFF. The CDR3 DNA sequence: TGTGCCAGCAGCGTAAAAGGGGCCTTAGGAAATGAGCAGTTCTTC.

The V call is TRBV6-1, the J call TRBJ1-3; a weak D match, TRBD1 (5 bases). The CDR3 has 13 amino acids. Trimming took 6 bases from V and 2 from J, leaving 8 bases between them. CDR1 and CDR2 (germline): MNHNS, SASEGT. The CDR3 region has the DNA TGTGCCAGCAGAAGGGGAACTGGAAACACCATATATTTT. Its protein is CASRRGTGNTIYF.

This clonotype was seen a few times. The J gene is TRBJ1-1, the V gene TRBV20-1; no clear D. V was shortened by 2 bases and J by 4 bases, with 23 bases between the two germline ends. CDR1 is DFQATT and CDR2 is SNEGSKA in the germline V gene (reference sequence). The CDR3 has 17 residues. The CDR3 here is CSARTLPDKRVRTEAFF. CDR3 DNA sequence: TGCAGTGCTAGAACCCTACCAGACAAGCGCGTCCGCACTGAAGCTTTCTTT.

This clonotype was seen only a few times. This chain uses TRBV29-1 with TRBJ1-1, with 8 positions matching TRBD1. The V and J ends lost 5 bases and 0 bases, in that order; junction bases with no gene match: 17. The germline V gene has CDR1 SQVTM and CDR2 ANQGSEA. The CDR3 runs 18 residues. CDR3: CSVLPTGEDFWLNTEAFF. DNA for the CDR3: TGCAGCGTTCTACCGACAGGGGAGGATTTTTGGCTGAACACTGAAGCTTTCTTT.

The genes are TRBV15 and TRBJ2-7; a weak D match, TRBD2 (6 bases). CDR3 length: 13 residues. Germline assignment: CDR1 LNHNV and CDR2 YYDKDF (reference sequence). Trimming left V 0 bases short and J 7 bases short, with 10 bases between. The CDR3 protein is CATSRDFRGEQYF. CDR3 in DNA: TGTGCCACCAGCAGAGATTTTCGGGGGGAGCAGTACTTC.

In the case of this clonotype: A read error is possible here, since a much larger clone lies one base away. The conserved final phenylalanine or tryptophan is absent from the CDR3, which likely points to a read error. The chain links TRBV9 to TRBJ2-2; no reliable D call. This CDR3 contains 12 residues. With 0 bases removed from V and 7 bases from J, the gap between germline ends came to 4 bases. Germline V gene lookup returns CDR1 SGDLS and CDR2 YYNGEE. The CDR3 reads CASSVGGGELFY. CDR3 coding DNA: TGTGCCAGCAGCGTAGGAGGCGGGGAGCTGTTTTAT.

In its sample, this clonotype was seen a few times. For the CDR3, the DNA is TGCGCCAGCAGCTTGGCTGGCGGGGGGAAGGGCACAGATACGCAGTATTTT. This sequence encodes CASSLAGGGKGTDTQYF. The chain combines TRBV5-1 with TRBJ2-3, with 8 bases identical to TRBD2. The junction had 7 bases not matched to a gene; V was cut back by 0 bases and J by 1 base. Germline values: CDR1 SGHRS, CDR2 YFSETQ. This CDR3 contains 17 residues.

This clonotype was detected ten times or more. J is TRBJ2-7 and V is TRBV5-1, with D perhaps TRBD1 (6 bases). The CDR3 sequence is 14 residues long. Germline CDR1 and CDR2: SGHRS and YFSETQ. With 0 bases removed from V and 0 bases from J, the gap between germline ends came to 7 bases. CDR3 amino acids: CASSLAGDSYEQYF. DNA for the CDR3: TGCGCCAGCAGCTTGGCAGGGGACTCCTACGAGCAGTACTTC.

This clonotype was detected only a few times. This chain links TRBV20-1 with TRBJ1-2; D perhaps matches TRBD1 (5 bases). The CDR3 runs 13 residues. Deletions cut 6 bases from V and 7 bases from J, with 18 bases between. Germline V gene lookup returns CDR1 DFQATT and CDR2 SNEGSKA (reference sequence). The CDR3 nucleotides read TGCAGTGCCTTTAGTCCTCAGGGTTCTGGCTACACCTTC. Translated: CSAFSPQGSGYTF.

This clonotype came up a few times. The chain couples TRBV20-1 to TRBJ2-1, with TRBD2 matching over 9 bases. The germline CDR1 and CDR2 sequences are DFQATT and SNEGSKA (reference sequence). With V trimmed by 3 bases and J by 6 bases, 3 bases remained unmatched. This CDR3 contains 13 residues. CDR3 residues: CSARRRGGNEQFF. The CDR3 nucleotides are TGCAGTGCTAGGAGGCGGGGGGGCAATGAGCAGTTCTTC.

This clonotype was recorded a few times. The rearrangement joins TRBV11-2 to TRBJ2-4, with a weak D call TRBD2 (5 bases). Trimming removed 2 bases at V and 0 bases at J, with 17 bases between. Germline V gene lookup returns CDR1 SGHAT and CDR2 FQNNGV. The CDR3 runs 18 residues. Here the CDR3 reads CASSLRATRLLAKNIQYF. The CDR3, as DNA: TGTGCCAGCAGCTTAAGGGCTACACGACTACTAGCCAAAAACATTCAGTACTTC.

This clonotype showed up just a few times. The chain has TRBV7-2 and TRBJ2-1; 10 nucleotides align to TRBD2. The CDR3 has 17 amino acids. Germline V CDR1 and CDR2: SGHTA, FQGNSA. With V trimmed by 2 bases and J by 4 bases, 8 bases remained unmatched. The DNA for the CDR3 is TGTGCCAGCAGCTTATCAGCGGGAGGGCCAGGGTACAATGAGCAGTTCTTC. It is translated as CASSLSAGGPGYNEQFF. Full variable domain (outside the CDR3, taken from reference TRBV7-2 and TRBJ2-1): GAGVSQSPSNKVTEKGKDVELRCDPISGHTALYWYRQSLGQGLEFLIYFQGNSAPDKSGLPSDRFSAERTGGSVSTLTIQRTQQEDSAVYLCASSLSAGGPGYNEQFFGPGTRLTVL.

The J gene is TRBJ2-1, the V gene TRBV12-5; TRBD2 agrees at 8 bases. V shed 5 bases, J shed 8 bases, and the junction held 11 bases outside the gene matches. Germline CDR1 and CDR2: LGHNT and FRNRAP. CDR3 length: 15 residues. The CDR3 DNA is TGTGCTAGTGGTCCCGGACTAGCCGGGACGGATGAGCAGTTCTTC. As protein: CASGPGLAGTDEQFF.

This chain uses TRBV6-5 with TRBJ2-1; 11 bases match TRBD2. The junction had 10 bases not matched to a gene; V was cut back by 5 bases and J by 7 bases. The germline gives CDR1 MNHEY, CDR2 SVGAGI. The length of the CDR3 is 16 residues. CDR3 DNA sequence: TGTGCCAGCAGTAAACTAGCGGGAGCCCGGGGGAATGAGCAGTTCTTC. Translated: CASSKLAGARGNEQFF.

The J gene is TRBJ2-7, the V gene TRBV6-1, with D hard to call. Trimming removed 6 bases at V and 0 bases at J, with 15 bases between. CDR1 and CDR2 (germline): MNHNS, SASEGT. CDR3 length equals 15 residues. This chain's CDR3 is CASSPYSAASYEQYF. The CDR3 DNA reads as TGTGCCAGCAGCCCGTACTCCGCGGCCTCCTACGAGCAGTACTTC.

The V gene is TRBV30, the J gene TRBJ1-1, with 8 bases that match TRBD1. This CDR3 comprises 14 residues. V lost 4 bases, J lost 0 bases, and 4 bases stayed unmatched. Germline V gives CDR1 GTSNPN, CDR2 SVGIG (reference sequence). The DNA for the CDR3 is TGTGCCTGGACAGGGGGCTTGATGAACACTGAAGCTTTCTTT. Translation gives CAWTGGLMNTEAFF.

This chain uses TRBV27 with TRBJ1-1; D is possibly TRBD1 (5 bases). V was pared by 4 bases and J by 0 bases, with 9 bases between. This CDR3 contains 14 residues. The germline gives CDR1 MNHEY, CDR2 SMNVEV (reference sequence). CDR3 loop: CASSWQGLNTEAFF. As DNA, the CDR3 is TGTGCCAGCAGTTGGCAGGGATTGAACACTGAAGCTTTCTTT.

This clonotype was recorded at least ten times. The rearrangement links TRBV20-1 to TRBJ1-1; TRBD1 matches 11 bases. V lost 0 bases and J lost 10; bases outside the gene matches: 10. Germline-derived CDR1 and CDR2 are DFQATT and SNEGSKA (reference sequence). The CDR3 sequence is 15 residues long. The DNA for the CDR3 is TGCAGTGCTAGAGAGGGGACAGGGGGTGAGAGAAGAGCTTTCTTT. Amino acid sequence: CSAREGTGGERRAFF.

The rearrangement uses TRBV7-9 and TRBJ2-4; possible D gene TRBD1, 6 bases. CDR1 is SEHNR and CDR2 is FQNEAQ in the germline V gene (reference sequence). The CDR3 runs 12 residues. V lost 5 bases and J 5 bases, leaving 7 bases between the germline ends. CDR3 amino acids: CASSRTENIQYF. CDR3 nucleotides: TGTGCCAGCAGCCGGACAGAAAACATTCAGTACTTC.

This clonotype turned up a few times. This sequence joins TRBV6-1 and TRBJ2-2; D ambiguous. Germline-derived CDR1 and CDR2 are MNHNS and SASEGT. Trimming pared 1 base from V and 8 bases from J, leaving 8 bases between. This CDR3 region has 13 residues. The CDR3 protein is CASSEGSLGELFF. The CDR3 region has the DNA TGTGCCAGCAGTGAAGGATCGCTTGGGGAGCTGTTTTTT.

This clonotype appeared once. The J gene is TRBJ2-1, the V gene TRBV12-3 or TRBV12-4, with D tentatively TRBD1 or TRBD2 (5 bases each). The germline V and J ends were trimmed by 7 bases and 4 bases, with 17 bases remaining between them. This CDR3 comprises 15 residues. CDR3 loop: CASTRAGTKYNEQFF. The CDR3 nucleotides read TGTGCCAGCACCAGAGCCGGGACGAAATACAATGAGCAGTTCTTC.

This clonotype has only a few counts. The V gene is TRBV20-1, the J gene TRBJ2-2; tentative D call: TRBD2 (6 bases). CDR1 is DFQATT and CDR2 is SNEGSKA in the germline V gene (reference sequence). Between the trimmed V and J ends, which lost 4 bases and 2 bases, there was a span of 11 bases. The CDR3 has 14 residues. This chain's CDR3 is CSATPGSNTGELFF. CDR3 nucleotides: TGCAGTGCTACCCCCGGGAGTAACACCGGGGAGCTGTTTTTT.

This clonotype has more than one count but fewer than ten. J is TRBJ2-2 and V is TRBV9; D call uncertain. CDR3 length: 17 amino acids. The germline gives CDR1 SGDLS, CDR2 YYNGEE. V was pared by 2 bases and J by 1 base, with 15 bases between. The CDR3, as DNA: TGTGCCAGCAGCGTCTCGACTGGCCCAGGGAACACCGGGGAGCTGTTTTTT. It yields the protein CASSVSTGPGNTGELFF.